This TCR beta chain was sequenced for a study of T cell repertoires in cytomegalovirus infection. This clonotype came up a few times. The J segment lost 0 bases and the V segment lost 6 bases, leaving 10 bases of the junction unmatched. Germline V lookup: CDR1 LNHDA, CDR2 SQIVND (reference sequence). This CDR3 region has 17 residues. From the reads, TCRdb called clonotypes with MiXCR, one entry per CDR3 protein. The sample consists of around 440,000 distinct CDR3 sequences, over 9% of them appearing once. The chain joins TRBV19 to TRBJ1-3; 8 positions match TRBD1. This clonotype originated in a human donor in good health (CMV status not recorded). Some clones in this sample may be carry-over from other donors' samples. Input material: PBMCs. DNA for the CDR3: TGTGCCAGTAGCCCGGGACAGGACTACCTCTCTGGAAACACCATATATTTT. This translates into CASSPGQDYLSGNTIYF. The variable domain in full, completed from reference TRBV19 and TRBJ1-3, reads DGGITQSPKYLFRKEGQNVTLSCEQNLNHDAMYWYRQDPGQGLRLIYYSQIVNDFQKGDIAEGYSVSREKKESFPLTVTSAQKNPTAFYLCASSPGQDYLSGNTIYFGEGSWLTVV.